This is a list of T cell receptor beta chains from one sample in a study of molecular identifiers for immune sequencing clone quantification. One entry per CDR3 protein results from TCRdb running MiXCR on the PCR reads. This table holds more than 70,000 distinct CDR3 sequences, roughly a fifth found once. Sample: naive CD8+ T cells from blood, with Jurkat cell RNA spiked in. These receptors were obtained from a human donor in good health. Some libraries in this study had Jurkat cell RNA spiked in. Each CDR3 is given with its conserved first and last residue. Fields, in order: clone size, V gene, CDR3 protein. A clone size is listed for some rows: how often the clone was seen (once, few, many), or a class if it is expanded.

clone size: .
V gene: TRBV19
CDR3 protein: CASTGAHQETQYF

clone size: many
V gene: TRBV30
CDR3 protein: CAWSIRGTQYF

clone size: many
V gene: TRBV9
CDR3 protein: CASSEGTSYEQYF

clone size: once
V gene: TRBV4-1
CDR3 protein: CASSPSPSFNEQFF

clone size: many
V gene: TRBV5-8
CDR3 protein: CASSFRTGRETQYF

clone size: .
V gene: TRBV11-2
CDR3 protein: CASSSKGHLNTKAFF

clone size: many
V gene: TRBV18
CDR3 protein: CASSPGLAGYIADTQYF

clone size: many
V gene: TRBV4-3
CDR3 protein: CASSQVLVAGDNEQFF

clone size: .
V gene: TRBV19
CDR3 protein: CASSIMPSGAYEQYF

clone size: many
V gene: TRBV29-1
CDR3 protein: CSVEQGYYEQYF

clone size: many
V gene: TRBV6-2/TRBV6-3
CDR3 protein: CASKGAGTRQQPQHF

clone size: many
V gene: TRBV29-1
CDR3 protein: CSVEDPYTPSGANVLTF

clone size: many
V gene: TRBV18
CDR3 protein: CASSRASGTETDTQYF

clone size: .
V gene: TRBV19
CDR3 protein: CASRMAADTQYF

clone size: .
V gene: TRBV2
CDR3 protein: CASILAGGPNTEAFF

clone size: many
V gene: TRBV28
CDR3 protein: CASSPTPGQQETQYF

clone size: many
V gene: TRBV4-1
CDR3 protein: CASSQPQGLGTGELFF

clone size: many
V gene: TRBV29-1
CDR3 protein: CSVLVEAEAFF

clone size: few
V gene: TRBV29-1
CDR3 protein: CSVEPGFYSYNEQFF

clone size: .
V gene: TRBV28
CDR3 protein: CASSLGLAGRVEQFF

clone size: once
V gene: TRBV29-1
CDR3 protein: CSVEDGYGYTF

clone size: once
V gene: TRBV27
CDR3 protein: CASTPGLGEKLFF

clone size: many
V gene: TRBV9
CDR3 protein: CASSPGSTGTPEAFF

clone size: many
V gene: TRBV7-9
CDR3 protein: CASSTQGAVNTEAFF

clone size: many
V gene: TRBV19
CDR3 protein: CASSMGDRNYEQYF

clone size: .
V gene: TRBV5-6
CDR3 protein: CASNYGLSEQYF

clone size: few
V gene: TRBV5-1
CDR3 protein: CASSWEQTGELFF

clone size: few
V gene: TRBV20-1
CDR3 protein: CSARGEISYSGNTIYF

clone size: many
V gene: TRBV12-3/TRBV12-4
CDR3 protein: CASSFPSAGFKGDEQYF

clone size: many
V gene: TRBV20-1
CDR3 protein: CSARVRASGYEQYF

clone size: .
V gene: TRBV27
CDR3 protein: CASSPSGGQITYEQYF

clone size: few
V gene: TRBV6-6
CDR3 protein: CASTPPGVGTPLHF

clone size: many
V gene: TRBV11-2
CDR3 protein: CASSPTSTSGMFSDTQYF

clone size: few
V gene: TRBV19
CDR3 protein: CASSISSGSHNYNEQFF

clone size: many
V gene: TRBV7-2
CDR3 protein: CASSLGISNQPQHF

clone size: many
V gene: TRBV6-2/TRBV6-3
CDR3 protein: CASSYEATGGYEQYF

clone size: many
V gene: TRBV6-4
CDR3 protein: CASSDFPSTDTQYF

clone size: many
V gene: TRBV6-2/TRBV6-3
CDR3 protein: CASSYSQGNNQPQHF

clone size: .
V gene: TRBV6-2/TRBV6-3
CDR3 protein: CASSPRGAPGANVLTF

clone size: .
V gene: TRBV4-1
CDR3 protein: CASSQLPGQGGTQYF